Listed below are T cell receptor beta chains from one sample, sequenced in a study of blood T cell repertoires in COVID-19. Clones were read by immunoSEQ multiplex PCR, and TCRdb kept only the in-frame ones, dropping some. The sample records approximately 50,000 clones, roughly 85% being singletons. The sequencing sample was made of peripheral blood. The receptors were sampled from a human donor in a cohort sampled during active COVID-19. CDR3s include the opening cysteine and the closing phenylalanine or tryptophan. A D gene is named only where the DNA matches it firmly. The size entry is marked missing in some rows and otherwise reads once, few, many or a size class.

cdr3_nt cdr3_aa v_call d_call clone_size j_call
TGTGCCAGCAGCGGAACTGGCGGGGAGCTGTTTTTT CASSGTGGELFF TRBV9 - - TRBJ2-2
TGTGCCAGTAAGACAGGTTACACTGAAGCTTTCTTT CASKTGYTEAFF TRBV28 - - TRBJ1-1
TGTGCCTGGAGTGTAAGCCAGACCCAGTACTTC CAWSVSQTQYF TRBV30 - - TRBJ2-5
TGTGCCAGCAGCTTAGAGACAGGGACTAATGAAAAACTGTTTTTT CASSLETGTNEKLFF TRBV7-9 TRBD1 - TRBJ1-4
TGTGCCTGGAGTTCTAGCTACGGGACAGTCCTTAATGAAAAACTGTTTTTT CAWSSSYGTVLNEKLFF TRBV30 TRBD1 once TRBJ1-4
TGTGCCAGTAGTATAGATCTAGCGCCTACAGATACGCAGTATTTT CASSIDLAPTDTQYF TRBV19 - few TRBJ2-3
TGCGCCAGCAGCTCTCACGGGCAGGGGACCTCTGGCTACACCTTC CASSSHGQGTSGYTF TRBV5-1 - - TRBJ1-2
TGTGCCAGCAGTGAAGGGACTAGCGGGGGATACGAGCAGTACTTC CASSEGTSGGYEQYF TRBV7-8 TRBD2 once TRBJ2-7
TGTGCCAGCAGCGTCCGAGACAGGAGGGGACTAGGGGGGGCCACCGGGGAGCTGTTTTTT CASSVRDRRGLGGATGELFF TRBV9 TRBD2 - TRBJ2-2
TGTGCCAGCAGCCAAGTTCTTAATCCCTACGAGCAGTACTTC CASSQVLNPYEQYF TRBV3-1/TRBV3-2 - - TRBJ2-7
TGCGCCAGCAGCTTGCAAATTACTGAGGTGGATGGCTACACCTTC CASSLQITEVDGYTF TRBV5-1 - - TRBJ1-2
TGTGCCAGCAGCTTGTCCGGAGGGAGTGAAAAACTGTTTTTT CASSLSGGSEKLFF TRBV5-5 - - TRBJ1-4
TGTGCCAGCAGCGCGGACGAGGGGGTCCCCGAAGCTTTCTTT CASSADEGVPEAFF TRBV5-6 - - TRBJ1-1
TGTGCCAGCAGTGACAGGGGGAGAGGCTACACCTTC CASSDRGRGYTF TRBV6-2/TRBV6-3 TRBD1 - TRBJ1-2
TGTGCCAGCAGCTTAGCGATCACTAGAACGGTGAACACCGGGGAGCTGTTTTTT CASSLAITRTVNTGELFF TRBV7-2 - - TRBJ2-2
TGTGCCAGCAGTTCGACAGGGGCGGAAAAACTGTTTTTT CASSSTGAEKLFF TRBV6-6 TRBD1 - TRBJ1-4
TGCAGTGCTAGTTCCAGGGTGAAAGAGACCCAGTACTTC CSASSRVKETQYF TRBV20-1 - - TRBJ2-5
TGTGCCAGTAGTATGCGGCAGGGGAACACCGGGGAGCTGTTTTTT CASSMRQGNTGELFF TRBV19 - - TRBJ2-2
TGTGCCAGTAGTACTACAGGGAGCGGGGCCAACGTCCTGACTTTC CASSTTGSGANVLTF TRBV19 - once TRBJ2-6
TGTGCCAGCGGGGGAGGGAGCTCCTACGAGCAGTACTTC CASGGGSSYEQYF TRBV28 TRBD2 - TRBJ2-7
TGTGCCTGGAAAAGACTAGCGGGAACCTACGAGCAGTACTTC CAWKRLAGTYEQYF TRBV30 TRBD2 - TRBJ2-7
TGTGCCAGCAGCCCCGGGAATCCCCTAGGGAGTCAGTATTTT CASSPGNPLGSQYF TRBV7-8 - few TRBJ2-3
TGTGCCAGCAGTTACTCGACCCCAGGGTCCTACAATGAGCAGTTCTTC CASSYSTPGSYNEQFF TRBV6-5 - - TRBJ2-1
TGTGCCAGCAGGTCTATTGGACTAGCGGGTGACAATGAGCAGTTCTTC CASRSIGLAGDNEQFF TRBV27 TRBD2 - TRBJ2-1
TGCGCCAGCAGCCAAGTCGCAGGGCCGTTTTACAATGAGCAGTTCTTC CASSQVAGPFYNEQFF TRBV4-1 - once TRBJ2-1
TGTGCCAGCAGTTCCCAGGGATTCCGCTTCGAGCAGTACTTC CASSSQGFRFEQYF TRBV28 - - TRBJ2-7
TGCGCCAGCAGCTCGGGACTAGCGGGAGTCGCCCGCAATGAGCAGTTCTTC CASSSGLAGVARNEQFF TRBV5-1 TRBD2 - TRBJ2-1
TGTGCCAGCTCACCACCCTCTAGCGGGATGGGAGGTGAGCAGTTCTTC CASSPPSSGMGGEQFF TRBV18 TRBD2 - TRBJ2-1
TGTGCCAGCACCTTGGGACAGGGGGGTGGCGATACTCTCCCCAATTGGGTCAATGAGCAGTTCTTC CASTLGQGGGDTLPNWVNEQFF TRBV28 TRBD1 - TRBJ2-1
TGTGCCAGCAGTTCCTCTGGGCGCACAGATACGCAGTATTTT CASSSSGRTDTQYF TRBV28 - - TRBJ2-3
TGCAGCGTCCGGGGGATGAACCAAGAGACCCAGTACTTC CSVRGMNQETQYF TRBV29-1 - - TRBJ2-5
TGCGCCAGCAGCGCTACAGGGGGCGCTGGGGCCAACGTCCTGACTTTC CASSATGGAGANVLTF TRBV5-1 TRBD1 - TRBJ2-6
TGTGCCAGCTCACCAGGACTAGCGGGAGGAAACGAGCAGTACTTC CASSPGLAGGNEQYF TRBV18 TRBD2 - TRBJ2-7
TGCGCCAGCAGCCAAGTACTAGCGGGAGGTCGAGTTGGCACAGATACGCAGTATTTT CASSQVLAGGRVGTDTQYF TRBV4-1 TRBD2 - TRBJ2-3
TGTGCCAGCAGCCCAGCTGATCGGACAGGGAAAGGGAACGAGCAGTACTTC CASSPADRTGKGNEQYF TRBV4-2 TRBD1 - TRBJ2-7
TGTGCCAGTAGCAAACTAGCGGGTATGGTTGGGCAGTTCTTC CASSKLAGMVGQFF TRBV19 TRBD2 - TRBJ2-1
TGTGCCAGCAGCCCCAGCAGCGGGAGCAAAGAGACCCAGTACTTC CASSPSSGSKETQYF TRBV9 TRBD2 - TRBJ2-5
TGTGCCACCAGTGATTCCGTGGGCAGCCAAGCTTTCTTT CATSDSVGSQAFF TRBV24-1 - - TRBJ1-1
TGTGCCAGCAGCCAACCGGGGGGCAGGCCCGGAAACACCATATATTTT CASSQPGGRPGNTIYF TRBV4-2 - once TRBJ1-3
TGTGCCAGCAGTGAAGAGGTGAGGACCCAGTACTTC CASSEEVRTQYF TRBV25-1 - once TRBJ2-5
TGTGCCAGCTCACTACCCAGGGGGCTTGTAAACTATGGCTACACCTTC CASSLPRGLVNYGYTF TRBV18 TRBD1 - TRBJ1-2
TGTGCCAGCAGTGAGGCAGGGAGCGGGAATGAGCAGTTCTTC CASSEAGSGNEQFF TRBV6-1 - once TRBJ2-1
TGTGCCAGTAGGTTTTGGGGACAGGGGAATTTAGGTCAGCCCCAGCATTTT CASRFWGQGNLGQPQHF TRBV19 TRBD1 - TRBJ1-5
TGCGCCAGCAGCCAACCTCTAGCGGGTCCTAGGGAGCAGTACTTC CASSQPLAGPREQYF TRBV4-1 TRBD2 - TRBJ2-7
TGTGCCAGCAGTTTGAGCTCTACTTACTCCTACGAGCAGTACTTC CASSLSSTYSYEQYF TRBV28 - - TRBJ2-7
TGTGCCAGCAGCTTGAGGGTAGGGGAGCAGTACTTC CASSLRVGEQYF TRBV7-2 - - TRBJ2-7
TGCGCCAGCAGCCCTTATTTAGGGAGGGACCGATTGGGAGATACGCAGTATTTT CASSPYLGRDRLGDTQYF TRBV4-1 TRBD2 few TRBJ2-3
TGTGCCAGCAGCGTAGCAGCGGGAGGCCCCTCAAGCACAGATACGCAGTATTTT CASSVAAGGPSSTDTQYF TRBV9 TRBD2 - TRBJ2-3
TGTGCCTGGAGTCAATTCCACAGGGGGGACTACGAGCAGTACTTC CAWSQFHRGDYEQYF TRBV30 TRBD1 - TRBJ2-7
TGTGCCAGCTCACCCCTGGGGGGGGAGAGAAGCAATCAGCCCCAGCATTTT CASSPLGGERSNQPQHF TRBV18 - once TRBJ1-5
TGTGCCAGTCAGGACTCTGCGGTGAAGAGGGCCTCTGGAAACACCATATATTTT CASQDSAVKRASGNTIYF TRBV19 - - TRBJ1-3
TGTGCCAGCAGATCGACTAGCAGGGCAGATACGCAGTATTTT CASRSTSRADTQYF TRBV6-5 TRBD2 - TRBJ2-3
TGTGCCAGCAGCTTAAGACTCGGGCAGGGGGCTGAAGCTTTCTTT CASSLRLGQGAEAFF TRBV11-2 TRBD1 few TRBJ1-1